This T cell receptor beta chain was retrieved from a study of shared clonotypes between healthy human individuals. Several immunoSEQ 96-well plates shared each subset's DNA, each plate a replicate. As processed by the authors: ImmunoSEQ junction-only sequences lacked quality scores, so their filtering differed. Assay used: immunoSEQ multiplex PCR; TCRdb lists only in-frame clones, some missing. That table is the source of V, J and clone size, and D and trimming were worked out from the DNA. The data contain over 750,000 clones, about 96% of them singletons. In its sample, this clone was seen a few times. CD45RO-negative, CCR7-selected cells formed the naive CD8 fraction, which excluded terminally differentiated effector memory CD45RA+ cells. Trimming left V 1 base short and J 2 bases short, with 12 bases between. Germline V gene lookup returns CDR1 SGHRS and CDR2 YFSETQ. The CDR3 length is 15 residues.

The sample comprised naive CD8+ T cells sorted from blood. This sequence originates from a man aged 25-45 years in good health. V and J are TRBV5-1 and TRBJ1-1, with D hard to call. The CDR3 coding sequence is TGCGCCAGCAGCTTGTGGGCAGAGCTAAACACTGAAGCTTTCTTT. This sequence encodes CASSLWAELNTEAFF. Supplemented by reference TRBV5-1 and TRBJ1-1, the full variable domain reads KAGVTQTPRYLIKTRGQQVTLSCSPISGHRSVSWYQQTPGQGLQFLFEYFSETQRNKGNFPGRFSGRQFSNSRSEMNVSTLELGDSALYLCASSLWAELNTEAFFGQGTRLTVV.